This entry is about one T cell receptor beta chain. The germline V gene has CDR1 MDHEN and CDR2 SYDVKM. The CDR3 runs to 15 residues. After removal of 5 bases from V and 4 bases from J, the junction contained 6 bases not matched to a gene. The source of the sample is a study of T cell changes during pregnancy in multiple sclerosis. Method: immunoSEQ multiplex PCR; TCRdb's copy keeps in-frame clones and lacks some. Of around 21,000 clones in the sample, 75% to 90% are singletons; the top ten hold less than 20%. The chain recombines TRBV28 with TRBJ2-2; 8 bases map to TRBD2. The origin of this receptor is a female donor in good health, enrolled as a control in a pregnancy study. This sample comprised CD8+ T cells from peripheral blood mononuclear cells, obtained after pregnancy. CDR3 bases: TGTGCCAGCAGTCCCGGACTAGCTAGCACCGGGGAGCTGTTTTTT. Protein: CASSPGLASTGELFF.